This TCR beta chain was recorded in a study of T cell responses to AZD1222 COVID-19 vaccine. Findings and limits, study-wide: The donor group comprised mostly white British people and more females; the analysis possibly underestimated clonal diversity.

With regard to this clone: The antigen is unknown.

TCRdb's copy holds only in-frame clones and misses some; the assay was immunoSEQ multiplex PCR. The sample contains roughly 150,000 clones, about 85% of which appear only once. The CDR3 runs 14 residues. The germline gives CDR1 SGHRS, CDR2 YFSETQ. J was trimmed by 4 bases and V by 5 bases; bases with no gene match: 7. The source was peripheral blood, collected after recovery from COVID-19. V is TRBV5-1 and J is TRBJ1-1; 8 nucleotides line up with TRBD1. This sequence originates from an adult who had recovered from COVID-19. CDR3 nucleotides: TGCGCCAGCAGTTCCCAGGGGGCGCGCACTGAAGCTTTCTTT. Translation: CASSSQGARTEAFF.